Presented here are 10 T cell receptor beta chains from one specimen sequenced in a study of CD8+CD57+ T cells in acquired aplastic anemia. CDR3 and TCR beta VDJ profiling relied on a genomic DNA template. TCRdb re-called the reads through MiXCR, storing one row per CDR3 protein. The table shows 150,000 to 180,000 distinct CDR3 sequences, with about 52% occurring only once. By flow cytometry, patients selected for sequencing had shown an expansion of CD8+CD57+ cells. The sequenced material came from sorted CD4+, CD8+, or CD8+CD57+ T cells (not recorded which) from PBMCs. These receptors were collected from a human donor with aplastic anemia.

The CDR3 reads CASSLRTRGMNTGELFF. CDR3 DNA sequence: TGTGCCAGCAGTTTACGGACCAGGGGAATGAACACCGGGGAGCTGTTTTTT. The chain links TRBV12-3 or TRBV12-4 to TRBJ2-2; maybe TRBD1 (6 bases). The CDR3 totals 17 residues. Between the trimmed V and J ends, which lost 2 bases and 1 base, there was a span of 14 bases.

Concerning this clonotype itself: Given the absence of the conserved phenylalanine or tryptophan at the CDR3 end, a read error is likely. The limits of the CDR3 on the DNA are not certain, so only TCRdb's listed CDR3 is given. The V gene is TRBV20-1, the J gene TRBJ2-6. Germline lookup yields CDR1 DFQATT and CDR2 SNEGSKA (reference sequence). Including both end residues, the CDR3 is 8 amino acids long. The CDR3 protein is CSARDLLA.

This chain connects TRBV7-3 to TRBJ2-5, with D perhaps TRBD2 (5 bases). The CDR3 contains 15 residues. Trimming left V 5 bases short and J 5 bases short, with 18 bases between. Germline CDR1 and CDR2: SGHTA and FQGTGA. DNA of the CDR3: TGTGCCAGCAGCCCCTGGCTGGGTCCGGGGGAGACCCAGTACTTC. Its translation is CASSPWLGPGETQYF.

The rearrangement uses TRBV2 and TRBJ2-5; D is possibly TRBD2 (7 bases). Germline CDR1 reads SNHLY; CDR2 reads FYNNEI. The CDR3 has 14 residues. Trimming pared 0 bases from V and 5 bases from J, leaving 10 bases between. Written as DNA, the CDR3 is TGTGCCAGCAGTGAAGCGGGGGGGCGGGAGACCCAGTACTTC. Its protein product is CASSEAGGRETQYF.

This clonotype has a count of ten or more. The V and J genes are TRBV6-1 and TRBJ1-5, with unresolved D. Germline loops: CDR1 MNHNS, CDR2 SASEGT. Trimming removed 5 bases from V and 6 bases from J, with 11 bases in between. The CDR3 sequence is 13 residues long. The DNA for the CDR3 is TGTGCCAGCAGTCCAGGAGGCGGTCAGCCCCAGCATTTT. Protein sequence: CASSPGGGQPQHF.

This clonotype was seen ten or more times. The V call is TRBV19, the J call TRBJ2-7; D is perhaps TRBD1 (7 bases). Trimming pared 5 bases from V and 1 base from J, leaving 12 bases between. Per germline, CDR1 LNHDA and CDR2 SQIVND (reference sequence). CDR3 length: 14 residues. The chain's CDR3 is CASSSTGRSYEQYF. DNA of the CDR3: TGTGCCAGTAGTTCGACAGGGAGGTCCTACGAGCAGTACTTC. Using reference TRBV19 and TRBJ2-7 for the parts outside the CDR3, the full variable domain is DGGITQSPKYLFRKEGQNVTLSCEQNLNHDAMYWYRQDPGQGLRLIYYSQIVNDFQKGDIAEGYSVSREKKESFPLTVTSAQKNPTAFYLCASSSTGRSYEQYFGPGTRLTVT.

V gene TRBV28 combines with J gene TRBJ1-1; D is perhaps TRBD1 (5 bases). The germline V and J ends were trimmed by 2 bases and 6 bases, with 7 bases remaining between them. There are 12 residues in the CDR3. Per the germline V gene, CDR1 is MDHEN and CDR2 is SYDVKM. This CDR3 reads CASSLQGAEAFF. The DNA for the CDR3 is TGTGCCAGCAGTTTACAGGGAGCTGAAGCTTTCTTT.

This clonotype was counted ten times or more. The CDR3 protein is CATSRSQGNSPLHF. The CDR3 DNA follows: TGTGCCACCAGCAGGAGTCAGGGGAATTCACCCCTCCACTTT. The rearrangement links TRBV15 to TRBJ1-6, with a tentative D call TRBD1 (6 bases). CDR1 is LNHNV, CDR2 YYDKDF, per germline (reference sequence). The CDR3 covers 14 residues. V was clipped by 3 bases and J by 7 bases, with 10 bases between them.

This clonotype occurred many times. V usage is TRBV12-3 or TRBV12-4 and J usage is TRBJ2-7; the match to TRBD1 covers 7 bases. CDR3 length: 19 residues. Unmatched junction bases numbered 24, after V lost 6 bases and J lost 4 bases. CDR3 sequence (DNA): TGTGCCAGCAGCCCTAGTAGCCTGACCCCTATGGACAGGACATACGAGCAGTACTTC. Translated: CASSPSSLTPMDRTYEQYF.

V is TRBV19 and J is TRBJ2-3, with unresolved D. Trimming shortened V by 3 bases and J by 0 bases, and 16 bases separated the two germline ends. Germline loops: CDR1 LNHDA, CDR2 SQIVND (reference sequence). The length of the CDR3 is 17 residues. CDR3 sequence: CASSIELATRSTDTQYF. The CDR3, as DNA: TGTGCCAGTAGTATCGAGCTCGCCACTCGAAGCACAGATACGCAGTATTTT.